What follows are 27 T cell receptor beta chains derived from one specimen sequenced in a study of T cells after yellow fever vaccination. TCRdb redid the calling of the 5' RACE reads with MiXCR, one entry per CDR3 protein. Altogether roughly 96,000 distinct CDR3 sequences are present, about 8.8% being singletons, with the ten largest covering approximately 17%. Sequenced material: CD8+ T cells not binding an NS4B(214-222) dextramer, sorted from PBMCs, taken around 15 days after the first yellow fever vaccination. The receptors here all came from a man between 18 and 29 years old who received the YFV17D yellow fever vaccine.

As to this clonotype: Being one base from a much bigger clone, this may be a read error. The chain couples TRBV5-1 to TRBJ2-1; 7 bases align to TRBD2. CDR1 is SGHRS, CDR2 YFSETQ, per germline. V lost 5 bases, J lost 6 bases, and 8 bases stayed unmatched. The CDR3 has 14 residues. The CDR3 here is CASRSGEGSNEQFF. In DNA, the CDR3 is TGCGCCAGCAGGTCGGGGGAGGGGTCCAATGAGCAGTTCTTC.

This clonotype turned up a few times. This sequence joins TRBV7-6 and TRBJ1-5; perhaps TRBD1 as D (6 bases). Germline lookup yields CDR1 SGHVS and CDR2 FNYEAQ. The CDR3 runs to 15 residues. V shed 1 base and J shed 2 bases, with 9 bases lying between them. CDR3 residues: CASSLEEGGNQPQHF. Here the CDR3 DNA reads TGTGCCAGCAGCTTAGAGGAGGGGGGCAATCAGCCCCAGCATTTT.

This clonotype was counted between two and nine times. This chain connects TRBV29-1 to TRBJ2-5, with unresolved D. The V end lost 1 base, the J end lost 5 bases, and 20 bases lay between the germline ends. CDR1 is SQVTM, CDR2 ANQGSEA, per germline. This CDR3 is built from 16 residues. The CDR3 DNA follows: TGCAGCGTTGAAGTTCGGTACAGCTCATCGAGTGAGACCCAGTACTTC. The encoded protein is CSVEVRYSSSSETQYF.

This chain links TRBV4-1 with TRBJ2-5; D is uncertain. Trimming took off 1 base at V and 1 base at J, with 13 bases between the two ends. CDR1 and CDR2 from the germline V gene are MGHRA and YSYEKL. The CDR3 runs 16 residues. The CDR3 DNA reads TGCGCCAGCAGCCAAGTGGCGAGTTACAGCCAAGAGACCCAGTACTTC. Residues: CASSQVASYSQETQYF.

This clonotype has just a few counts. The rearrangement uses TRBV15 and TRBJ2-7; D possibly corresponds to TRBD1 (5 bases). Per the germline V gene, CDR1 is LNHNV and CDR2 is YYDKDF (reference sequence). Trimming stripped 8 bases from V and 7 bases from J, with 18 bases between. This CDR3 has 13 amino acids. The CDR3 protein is CATGSAGRLEQYF. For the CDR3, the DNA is TGTGCCACCGGTAGTGCAGGGCGGCTTGAGCAGTACTTC.

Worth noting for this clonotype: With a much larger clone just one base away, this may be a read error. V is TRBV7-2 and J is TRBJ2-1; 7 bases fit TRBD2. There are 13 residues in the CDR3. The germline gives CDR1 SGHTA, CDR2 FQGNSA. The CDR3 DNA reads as TGTGCCAGCAGCCCCGGGGGGTACAATGAGCATTTCTTC. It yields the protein CASSPGGYNEHFF. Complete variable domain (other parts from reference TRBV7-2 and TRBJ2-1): GAGVSQSPSNKVTEKGKDVELRCDPISGHTALYWYRQSLGQGLEFLIYFQGNSAPDKSGLPSDRFSAERTGGSVSTLTIQRTQQEDSAVYLCASSPGGYNEHFFGPGTRLTVL.

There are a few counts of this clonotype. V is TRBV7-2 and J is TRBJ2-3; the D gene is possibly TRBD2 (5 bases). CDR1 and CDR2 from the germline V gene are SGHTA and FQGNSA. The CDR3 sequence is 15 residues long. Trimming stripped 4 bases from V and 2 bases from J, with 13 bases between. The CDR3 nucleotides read TGTGCCAGCAGCTGGTCGACGGACTCCACAGATACGCAGTATTTT. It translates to CASSWSTDSTDTQYF.

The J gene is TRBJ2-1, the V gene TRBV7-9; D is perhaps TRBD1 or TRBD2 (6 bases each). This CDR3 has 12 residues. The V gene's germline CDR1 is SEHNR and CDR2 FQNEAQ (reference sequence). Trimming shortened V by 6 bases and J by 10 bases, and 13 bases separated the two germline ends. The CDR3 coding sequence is TGTGCCAGCAGTTTTAAGGGGGGCGAGCAGTTCTTC. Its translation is CASSFKGGEQFF.

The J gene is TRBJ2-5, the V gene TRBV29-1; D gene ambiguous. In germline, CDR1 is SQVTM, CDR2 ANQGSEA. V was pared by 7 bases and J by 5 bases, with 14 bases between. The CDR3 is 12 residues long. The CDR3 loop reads CSAGLGMETQYF. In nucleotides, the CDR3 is TGCAGCGCCGGCCTAGGTATGGAGACCCAGTACTTC.

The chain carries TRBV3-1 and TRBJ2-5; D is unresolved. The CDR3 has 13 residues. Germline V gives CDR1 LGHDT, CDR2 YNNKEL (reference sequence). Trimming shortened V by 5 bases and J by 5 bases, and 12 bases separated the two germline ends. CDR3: CASSTLGSETQYF. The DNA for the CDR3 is TGTGCCAGCAGCACCCTCGGGTCGGAGACCCAGTACTTC.

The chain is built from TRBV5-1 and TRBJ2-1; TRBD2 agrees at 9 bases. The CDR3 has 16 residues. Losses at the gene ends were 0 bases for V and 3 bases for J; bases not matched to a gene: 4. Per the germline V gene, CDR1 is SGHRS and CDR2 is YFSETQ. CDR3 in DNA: TGCGCCAGCAGCTTGGCCCTAGCGGGGCACTACAATGAGCAGTTCTTC. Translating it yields CASSLALAGHYNEQFF.

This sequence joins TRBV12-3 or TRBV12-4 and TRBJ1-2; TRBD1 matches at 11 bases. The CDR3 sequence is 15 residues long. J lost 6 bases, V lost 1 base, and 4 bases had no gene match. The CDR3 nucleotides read TGTGCCAGCAGTTTAGGGACAGGGGGCGCGAATGGCTACACCTTC. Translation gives CASSLGTGGANGYTF.

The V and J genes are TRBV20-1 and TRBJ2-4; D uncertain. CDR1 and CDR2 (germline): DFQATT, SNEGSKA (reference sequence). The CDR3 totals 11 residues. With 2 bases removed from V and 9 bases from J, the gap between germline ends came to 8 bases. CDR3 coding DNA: TGCAGTGCTAGATTGGAGCCCATTCAGTACTTC. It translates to CSARLEPIQYF.

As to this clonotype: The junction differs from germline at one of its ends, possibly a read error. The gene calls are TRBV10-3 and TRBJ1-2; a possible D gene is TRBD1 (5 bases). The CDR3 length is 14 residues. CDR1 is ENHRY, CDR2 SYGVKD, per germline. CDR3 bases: TGTACCATCAGTTTCGGGGGAGGGTGGTATGGCTACACCTTC. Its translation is CTISFGGGWYGYTF.

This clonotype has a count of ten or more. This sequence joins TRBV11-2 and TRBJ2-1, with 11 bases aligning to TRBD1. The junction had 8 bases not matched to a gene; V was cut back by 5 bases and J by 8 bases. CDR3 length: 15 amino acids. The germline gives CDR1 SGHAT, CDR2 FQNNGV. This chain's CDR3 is CASSLGTGGEHEQFF. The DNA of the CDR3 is TGTGCCAGCAGCCTAGGGACAGGGGGGGAACATGAGCAGTTCTTC.

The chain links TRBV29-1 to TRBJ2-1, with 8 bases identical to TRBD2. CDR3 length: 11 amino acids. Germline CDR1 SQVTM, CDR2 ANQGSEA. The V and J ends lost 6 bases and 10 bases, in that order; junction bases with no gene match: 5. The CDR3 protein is CSVGSGGEQFF. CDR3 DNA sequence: TGCAGCGTAGGGAGCGGGGGAGAGCAGTTCTTC.

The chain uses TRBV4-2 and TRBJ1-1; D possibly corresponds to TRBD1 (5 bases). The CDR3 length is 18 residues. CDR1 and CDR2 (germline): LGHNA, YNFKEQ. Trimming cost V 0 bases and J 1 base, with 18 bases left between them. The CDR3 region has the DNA TGTGCCAGCAGCCAAGAATTCCCCCGCTCTGGGGGGAACACTGAAGCTTTCTTT. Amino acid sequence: CASSQEFPRSGGNTEAFF.

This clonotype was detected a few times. CDR3 region: CASSPNPHFSYNSPLHF. Here the CDR3 DNA reads TGTGCCAGCAGCCCTAACCCCCATTTCTCCTATAATTCACCCCTCCACTTT. The V call is TRBV12-3 or TRBV12-4, the J call TRBJ1-6, with D unclear. The germline V and J ends were trimmed by 6 bases and 0 bases, with 15 bases remaining between them. This CDR3 is 17 amino acids long.

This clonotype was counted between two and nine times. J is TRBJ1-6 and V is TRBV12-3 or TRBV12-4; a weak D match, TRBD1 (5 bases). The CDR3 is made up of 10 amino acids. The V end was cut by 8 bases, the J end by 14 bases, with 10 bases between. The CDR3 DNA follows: TGTGCCAGCCGGGGGTCGTCCCTCCACTTT. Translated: CASRGSSLHF.

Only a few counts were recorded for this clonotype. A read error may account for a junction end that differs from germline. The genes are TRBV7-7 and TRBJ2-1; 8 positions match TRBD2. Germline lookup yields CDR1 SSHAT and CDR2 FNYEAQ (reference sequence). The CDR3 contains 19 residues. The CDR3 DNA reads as TGTGCTAGCAGCTTAGATGGGGATTCGGGACTAGTGGGGTACAATGAGCAGTTCTTC. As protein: CASSLDGDSGLVGYNEQFF.

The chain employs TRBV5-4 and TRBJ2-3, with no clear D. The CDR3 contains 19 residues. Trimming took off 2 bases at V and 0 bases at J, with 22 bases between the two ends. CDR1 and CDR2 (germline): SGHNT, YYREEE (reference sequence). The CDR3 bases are TGTGCCAGCAGCTTAGGAGCAGAAAGCTTCCTTGCTAGCACAGATACGCAGTATTTT. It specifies CASSLGAESFLASTDTQYF.

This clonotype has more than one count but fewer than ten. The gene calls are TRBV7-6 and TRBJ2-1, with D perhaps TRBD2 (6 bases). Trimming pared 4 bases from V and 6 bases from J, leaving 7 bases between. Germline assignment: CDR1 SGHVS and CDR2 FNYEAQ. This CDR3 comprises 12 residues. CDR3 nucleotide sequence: TGTGCCAGCAGCTCCGGGGGCAATGAGCAGTTCTTC. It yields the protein CASSSGGNEQFF.

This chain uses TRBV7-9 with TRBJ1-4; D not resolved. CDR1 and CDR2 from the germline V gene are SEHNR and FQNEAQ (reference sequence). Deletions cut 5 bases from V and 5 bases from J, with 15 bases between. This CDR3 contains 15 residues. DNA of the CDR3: TGTGCCAGCAGCGGCCTTCGGCAGCTAAATGAAAAACTGTTTTTT. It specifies CASSGLRQLNEKLFF.

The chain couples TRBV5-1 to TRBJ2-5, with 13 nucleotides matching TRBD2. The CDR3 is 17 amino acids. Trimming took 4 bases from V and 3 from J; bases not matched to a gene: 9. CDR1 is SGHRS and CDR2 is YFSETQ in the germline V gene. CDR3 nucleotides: TGCGCCAGCAGCCCCTGGACTAGCGGGGGTCGGAAAGAGACCCAGTACTTC. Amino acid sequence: CASSPWTSGGRKETQYF.

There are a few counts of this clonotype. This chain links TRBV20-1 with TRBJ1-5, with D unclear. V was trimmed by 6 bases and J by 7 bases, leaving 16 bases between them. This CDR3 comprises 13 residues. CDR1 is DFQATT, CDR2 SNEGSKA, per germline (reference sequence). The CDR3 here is CSAGEGPYQPQHF. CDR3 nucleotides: TGCAGTGCGGGCGAGGGTCCTTACCAGCCCCAGCATTTT.

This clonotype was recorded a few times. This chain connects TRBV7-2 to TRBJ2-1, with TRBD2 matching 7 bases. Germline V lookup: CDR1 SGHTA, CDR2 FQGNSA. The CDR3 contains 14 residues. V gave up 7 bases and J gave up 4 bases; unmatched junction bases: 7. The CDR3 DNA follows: TGTGCCAGCACCCCGGGGGGTCGGTACAATGAGCAGTTCTTC. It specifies CASTPGGRYNEQFF.

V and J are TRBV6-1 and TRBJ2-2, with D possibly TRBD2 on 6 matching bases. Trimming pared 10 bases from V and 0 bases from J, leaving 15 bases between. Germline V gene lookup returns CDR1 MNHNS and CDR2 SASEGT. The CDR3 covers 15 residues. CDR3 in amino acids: CAKGLAVSNTGELFF. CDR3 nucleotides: TGTGCCAAGGGACTGGCGGTGTCGAACACCGGGGAGCTGTTTTTT.